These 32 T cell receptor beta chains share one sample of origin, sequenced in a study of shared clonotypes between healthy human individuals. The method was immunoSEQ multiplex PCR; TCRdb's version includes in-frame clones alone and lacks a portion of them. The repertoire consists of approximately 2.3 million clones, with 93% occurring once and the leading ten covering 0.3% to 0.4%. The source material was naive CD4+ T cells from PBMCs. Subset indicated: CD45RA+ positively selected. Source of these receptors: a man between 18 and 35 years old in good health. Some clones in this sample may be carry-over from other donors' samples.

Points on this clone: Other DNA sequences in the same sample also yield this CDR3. CDR3: CASSFPGGYEQYF. For the CDR3, the DNA is TGTGCCAGCAGTTTCCCGGGGGGGTACGAGCAGTACTTC. The rearrangement links TRBV27 to TRBJ2-7; TRBD2 agrees at 8 bases. CDR1 MNHEY and CDR2 SMNVEV come from the germline V gene (reference sequence). Trimming took 3 bases from V and 4 from J; bases not matched to a gene: 2. The CDR3 spans 13 residues.

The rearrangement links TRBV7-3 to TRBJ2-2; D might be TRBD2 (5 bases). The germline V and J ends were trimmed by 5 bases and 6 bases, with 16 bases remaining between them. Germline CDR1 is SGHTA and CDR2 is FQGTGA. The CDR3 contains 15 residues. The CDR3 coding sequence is TGTGCCAGCAGCCCCAATCCACTAGGCTCCGGGGAGCTGTTTTTT. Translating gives CASSPNPLGSGELFF.

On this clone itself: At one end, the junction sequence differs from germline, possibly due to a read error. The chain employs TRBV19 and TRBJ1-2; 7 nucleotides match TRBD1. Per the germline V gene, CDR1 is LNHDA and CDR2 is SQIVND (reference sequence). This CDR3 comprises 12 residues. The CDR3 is CASSPRTARGVF. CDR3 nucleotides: TGTGCCAGTAGTCCCCGGACGGCCAGGGGGGTCTTC.

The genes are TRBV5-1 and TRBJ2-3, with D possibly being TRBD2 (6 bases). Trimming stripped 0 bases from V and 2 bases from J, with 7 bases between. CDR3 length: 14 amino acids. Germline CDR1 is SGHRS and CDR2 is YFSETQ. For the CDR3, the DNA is TGCGCCAGCAGCTTGGGACTAGTCACAGATACGCAGTATTTT. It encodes CASSLGLVTDTQYF.

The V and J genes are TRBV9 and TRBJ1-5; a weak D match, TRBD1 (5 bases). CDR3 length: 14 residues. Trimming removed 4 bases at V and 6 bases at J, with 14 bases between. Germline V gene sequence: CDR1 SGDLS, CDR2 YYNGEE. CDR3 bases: TGTGCCAGCAGCCAGGGTTACGGGTCTCAGCCCCAGCATTTT. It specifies CASSQGYGSQPQHF. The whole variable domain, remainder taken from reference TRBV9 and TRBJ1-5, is DSGVTQTPKHLITATGQRVTLRCSPRSGDLSVYWYQQSLDQGLQFLIQYYNGEERAKGNILERFSAQQFPDLHSELNLSSLELGDSALYFCASSQGYGSQPQHFGDGTRLSIL.

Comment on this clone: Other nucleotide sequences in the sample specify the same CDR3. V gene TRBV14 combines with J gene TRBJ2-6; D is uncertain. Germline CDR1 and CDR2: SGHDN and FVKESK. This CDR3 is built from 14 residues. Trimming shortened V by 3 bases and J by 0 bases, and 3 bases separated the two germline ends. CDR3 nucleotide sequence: TGTGCCAGCAGCCAGAGCTCTGGGGCCAACGTCCTGACTTTC. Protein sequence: CASSQSSGANVLTF.

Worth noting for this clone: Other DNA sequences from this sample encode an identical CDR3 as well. This chain's CDR3 is CASSLGDRPNYGYTF. In DNA, the CDR3 is TGCGCCAGCAGCTTGGGGGACAGACCCAACTATGGCTACACCTTC. The rearrangement links TRBV5-1 to TRBJ1-2, with 7 bases fitting TRBD1. Germline V gene sequence: CDR1 SGHRS, CDR2 YFSETQ. The V segment lost 0 bases and the J segment 2 bases; nucleotides outside the gene matches: 4. The CDR3 totals 15 residues. The full variable domain, with the rest looked up from reference TRBV5-1 and TRBJ1-2, is KAGVTQTPRYLIKTRGQQVTLSCSPISGHRSVSWYQQTPGQGLQFLFEYFSETQRNKGNFPGRFSGRQFSNSRSEMNVSTLELGDSALYLCASSLGDRPNYGYTFGSGTRLTVV.

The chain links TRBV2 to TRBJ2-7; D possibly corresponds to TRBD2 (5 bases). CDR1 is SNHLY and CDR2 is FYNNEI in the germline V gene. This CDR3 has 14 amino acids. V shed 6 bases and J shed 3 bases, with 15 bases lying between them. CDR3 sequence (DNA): TGTGCCAGCAGCCTCTTAACGGGGAACTACGAGCAGTACTTC. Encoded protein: CASSLLTGNYEQYF. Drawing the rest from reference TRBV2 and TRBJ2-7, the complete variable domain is EPEVTQTPSHQVTQMGQEVILRCVPISNHLYFYWYRQILGQKVEFLVSFYNNEISEKSEIFDDQFSVERPDGSNFTLKIRSTKLEDSAMYFCASSLLTGNYEQYFGPGTRLTVT.

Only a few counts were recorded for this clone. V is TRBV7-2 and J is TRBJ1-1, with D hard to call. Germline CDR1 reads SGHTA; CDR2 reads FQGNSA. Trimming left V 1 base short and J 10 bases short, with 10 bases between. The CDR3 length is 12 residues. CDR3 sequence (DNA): TGTGCCAGCAGCTTAGTGCAATTTGTAGCTTTCTTT. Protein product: CASSLVQFVAFF.

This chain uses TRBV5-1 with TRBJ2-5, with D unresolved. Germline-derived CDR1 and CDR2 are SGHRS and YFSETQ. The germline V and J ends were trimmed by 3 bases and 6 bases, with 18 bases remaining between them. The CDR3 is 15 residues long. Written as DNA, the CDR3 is TGCGCCAGCAGCTCCGCTCCCCCCAAAATACAGACCCAGTACTTC. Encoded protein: CASSSAPPKIQTQYF. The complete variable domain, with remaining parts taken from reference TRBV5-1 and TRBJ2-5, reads KAGVTQTPRYLIKTRGQQVTLSCSPISGHRSVSWYQQTPGQGLQFLFEYFSETQRNKGNFPGRFSGRQFSNSRSEMNVSTLELGDSALYLCASSSAPPKIQTQYFGPGTRLLVL.

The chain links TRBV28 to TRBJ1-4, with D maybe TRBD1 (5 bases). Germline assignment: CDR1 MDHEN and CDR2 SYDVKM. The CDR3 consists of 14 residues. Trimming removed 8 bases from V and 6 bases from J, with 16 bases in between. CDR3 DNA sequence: TGTGCCAGCTCCACCAGCCGGGGGGATGAAAAACTGTTTTTT. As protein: CASSTSRGDEKLFF.

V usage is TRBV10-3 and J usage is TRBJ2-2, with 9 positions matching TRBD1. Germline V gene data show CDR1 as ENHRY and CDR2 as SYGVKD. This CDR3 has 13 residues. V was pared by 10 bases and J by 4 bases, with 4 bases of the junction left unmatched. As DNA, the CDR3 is TGTGCCACCAGACAGGGGGTCACCGGGGAGCTGTTTTTT. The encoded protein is CATRQGVTGELFF.

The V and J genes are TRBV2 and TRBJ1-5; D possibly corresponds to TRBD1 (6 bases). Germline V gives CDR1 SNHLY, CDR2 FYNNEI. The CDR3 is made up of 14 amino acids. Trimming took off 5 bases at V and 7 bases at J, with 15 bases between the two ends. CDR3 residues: CASSKGGATQPQHF. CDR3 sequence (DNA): TGTGCCAGCAGTAAAGGGGGGGCTACCCAGCCCCAGCATTTT.

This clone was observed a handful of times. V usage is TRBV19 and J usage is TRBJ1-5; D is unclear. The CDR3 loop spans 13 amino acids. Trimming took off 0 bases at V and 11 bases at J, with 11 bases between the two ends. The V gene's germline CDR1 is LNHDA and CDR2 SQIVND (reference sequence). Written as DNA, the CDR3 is TGTGCCAGTAGTATAGAGAAGGGAAAAACCCAGCATTTT. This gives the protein CASSIEKGKTQHF.

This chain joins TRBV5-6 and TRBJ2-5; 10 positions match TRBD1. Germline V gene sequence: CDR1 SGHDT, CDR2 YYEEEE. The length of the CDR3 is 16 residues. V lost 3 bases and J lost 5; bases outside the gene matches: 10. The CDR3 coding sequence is TGTGCCAGCAGCTCCCGGGACAGGGGTTTAGGGGAGACCCAGTACTTC. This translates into CASSSRDRGLGETQYF.

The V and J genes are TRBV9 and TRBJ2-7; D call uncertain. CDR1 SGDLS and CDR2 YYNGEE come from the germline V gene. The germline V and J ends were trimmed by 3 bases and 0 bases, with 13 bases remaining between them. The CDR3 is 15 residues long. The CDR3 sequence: CASSASREPSYEQYF. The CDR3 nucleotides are TGTGCCAGCAGCGCCTCACGAGAACCCTCCTACGAGCAGTACTTC.

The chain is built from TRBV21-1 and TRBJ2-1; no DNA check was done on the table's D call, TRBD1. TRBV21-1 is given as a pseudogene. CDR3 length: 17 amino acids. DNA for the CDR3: TGTGCCAGCAGCAAAAGGGGGAAGGGACAGTGGCGCAATGAGCAGTTCTTC. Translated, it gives CASSKRGKGQWRNEQFF.

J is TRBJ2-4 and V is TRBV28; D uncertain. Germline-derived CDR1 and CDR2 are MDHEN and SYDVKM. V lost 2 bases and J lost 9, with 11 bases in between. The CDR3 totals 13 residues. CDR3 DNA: TGTGCCAGCAGTTTACCCGTTCCCTCCATTCAGTACTTC. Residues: CASSLPVPSIQYF.

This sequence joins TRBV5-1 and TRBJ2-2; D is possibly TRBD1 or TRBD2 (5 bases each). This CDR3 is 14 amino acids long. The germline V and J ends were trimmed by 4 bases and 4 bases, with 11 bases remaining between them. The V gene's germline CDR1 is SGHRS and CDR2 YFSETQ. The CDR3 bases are TGCGCCAGCAGCCCAGAGGGGTCCACCGGGGAGCTGTTTTTT. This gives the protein CASSPEGSTGELFF.

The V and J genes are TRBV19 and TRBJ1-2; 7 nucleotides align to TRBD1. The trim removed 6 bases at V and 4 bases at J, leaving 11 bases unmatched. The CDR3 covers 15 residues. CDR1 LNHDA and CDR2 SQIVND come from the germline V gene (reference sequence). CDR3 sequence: CASRRQGTAVYGYTF. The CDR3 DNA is TGTGCCAGTAGACGCCAAGGGACAGCGGTCTATGGCTACACCTTC. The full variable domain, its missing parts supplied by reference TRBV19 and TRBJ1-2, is DGGITQSPKYLFRKEGQNVTLSCEQNLNHDAMYWYRQDPGQGLRLIYYSQIVNDFQKGDIAEGYSVSREKKESFPLTVTSAQKNPTAFYLCASRRQGTAVYGYTFGSGTRLTVV.

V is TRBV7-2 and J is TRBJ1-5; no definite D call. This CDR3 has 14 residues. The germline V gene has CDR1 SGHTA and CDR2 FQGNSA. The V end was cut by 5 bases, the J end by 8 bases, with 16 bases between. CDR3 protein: CASSPGRPGEPQHF. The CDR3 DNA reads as TGTGCCAGCAGCCCTGGCCGTCCCGGGGAGCCCCAGCATTTT.

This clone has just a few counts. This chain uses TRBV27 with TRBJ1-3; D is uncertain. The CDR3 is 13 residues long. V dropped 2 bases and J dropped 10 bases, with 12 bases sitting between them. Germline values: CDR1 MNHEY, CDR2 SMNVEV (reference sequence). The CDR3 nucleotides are TGTGCCAGCAGTTTAACGGGCGGGCAAACCATATATTTT. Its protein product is CASSLTGGQTIYF.

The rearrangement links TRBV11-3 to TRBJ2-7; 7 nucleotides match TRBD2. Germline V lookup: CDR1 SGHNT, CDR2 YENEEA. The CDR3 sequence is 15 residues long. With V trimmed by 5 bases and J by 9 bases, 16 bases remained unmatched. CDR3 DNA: TGTGCCAGCAGCCGCCGATTAAGCGGGATATTGGGGCAGTACTTC. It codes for CASSRRLSGILGQYF.

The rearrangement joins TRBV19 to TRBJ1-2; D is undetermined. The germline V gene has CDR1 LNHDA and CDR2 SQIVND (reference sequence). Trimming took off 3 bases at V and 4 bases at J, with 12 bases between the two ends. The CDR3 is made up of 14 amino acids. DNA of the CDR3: TGTGCCAGTAGTATCGGCCTGGCAAGCTATGGCTACACCTTC. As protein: CASSIGLASYGYTF. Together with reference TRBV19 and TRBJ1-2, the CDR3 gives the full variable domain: DGGITQSPKYLFRKEGQNVTLSCEQNLNHDAMYWYRQDPGQGLRLIYYSQIVNDFQKGDIAEGYSVSREKKESFPLTVTSAQKNPTAFYLCASSIGLASYGYTFGSGTRLTVV.

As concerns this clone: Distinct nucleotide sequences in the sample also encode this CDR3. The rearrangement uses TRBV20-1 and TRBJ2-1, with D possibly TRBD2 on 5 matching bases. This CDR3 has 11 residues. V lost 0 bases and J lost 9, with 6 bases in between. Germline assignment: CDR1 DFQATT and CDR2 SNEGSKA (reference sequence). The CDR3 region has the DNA TGCAGTGCTAGAGATGAGGGTGAGCAGTTCTTC. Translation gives CSARDEGEQFF.

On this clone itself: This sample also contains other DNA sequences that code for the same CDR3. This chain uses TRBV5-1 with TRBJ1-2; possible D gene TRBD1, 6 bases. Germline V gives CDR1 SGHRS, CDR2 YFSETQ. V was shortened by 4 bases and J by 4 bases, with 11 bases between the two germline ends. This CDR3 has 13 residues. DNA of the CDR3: TGCGCCAGCAGCCCCGACAGGATCTATGGCTACACCTTC. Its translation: CASSPDRIYGYTF.

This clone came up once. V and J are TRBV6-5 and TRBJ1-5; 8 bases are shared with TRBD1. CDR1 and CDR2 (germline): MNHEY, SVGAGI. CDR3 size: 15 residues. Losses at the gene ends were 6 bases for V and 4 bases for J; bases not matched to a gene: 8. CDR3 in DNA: TGTGCCAGCAGCCCGACAGGGGCCTGGAATCAGCCCCAGCATTTT. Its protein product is CASSPTGAWNQPQHF.

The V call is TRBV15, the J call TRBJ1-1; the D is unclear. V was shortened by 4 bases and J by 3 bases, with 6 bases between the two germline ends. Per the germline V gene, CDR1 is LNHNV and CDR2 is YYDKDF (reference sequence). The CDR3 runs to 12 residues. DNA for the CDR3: TGTGCCACCAGCACTATAGACACTGAAGCTTTCTTT. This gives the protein CATSTIDTEAFF.

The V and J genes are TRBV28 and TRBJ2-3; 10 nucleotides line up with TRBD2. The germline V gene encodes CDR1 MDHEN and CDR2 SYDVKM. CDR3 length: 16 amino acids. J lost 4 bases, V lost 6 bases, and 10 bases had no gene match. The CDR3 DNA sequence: TGTGCCAGCAGCCCGATTCTAGCGGGAGTGGCAGATACGCAGTATTTT. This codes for CASSPILAGVADTQYF.

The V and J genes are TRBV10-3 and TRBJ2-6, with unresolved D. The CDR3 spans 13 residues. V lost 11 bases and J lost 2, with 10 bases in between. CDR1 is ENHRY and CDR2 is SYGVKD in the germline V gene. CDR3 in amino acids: CARRSAGANVLTF. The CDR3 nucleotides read TGTGCCCGACGGAGTGCTGGGGCCAACGTCCTGACTTTC.

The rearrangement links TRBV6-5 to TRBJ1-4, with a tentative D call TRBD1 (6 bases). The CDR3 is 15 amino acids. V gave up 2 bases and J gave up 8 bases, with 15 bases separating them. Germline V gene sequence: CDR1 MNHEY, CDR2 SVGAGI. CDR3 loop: CASSYLLGANEKLFF. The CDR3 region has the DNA TGTGCCAGCAGTTACCTACTGGGGGCGAACGAAAAACTGTTTTTT.

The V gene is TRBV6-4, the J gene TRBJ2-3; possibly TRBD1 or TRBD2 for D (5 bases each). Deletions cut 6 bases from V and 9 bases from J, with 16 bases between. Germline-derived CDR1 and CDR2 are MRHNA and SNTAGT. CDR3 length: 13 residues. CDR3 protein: CASSLSFWDTQYF. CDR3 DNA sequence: TGTGCCAGCAGCCTATCATTTTGGGACACGCAGTATTTT.